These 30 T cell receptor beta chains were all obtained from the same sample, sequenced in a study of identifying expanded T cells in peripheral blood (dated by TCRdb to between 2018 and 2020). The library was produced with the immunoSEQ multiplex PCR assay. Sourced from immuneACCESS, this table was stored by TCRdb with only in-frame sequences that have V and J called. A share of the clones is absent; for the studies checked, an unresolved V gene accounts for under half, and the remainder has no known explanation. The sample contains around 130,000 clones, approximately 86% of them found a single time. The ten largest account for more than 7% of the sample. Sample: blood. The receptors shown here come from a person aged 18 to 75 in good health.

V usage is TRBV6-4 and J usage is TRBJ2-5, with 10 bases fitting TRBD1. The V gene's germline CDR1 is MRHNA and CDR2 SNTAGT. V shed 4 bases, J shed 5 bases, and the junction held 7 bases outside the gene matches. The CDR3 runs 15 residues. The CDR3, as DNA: TGTGCCAGCAGTGCTCAGACAGGGGGCGGCGAGACCCAGTACTTC. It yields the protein CASSAQTGGGETQYF.

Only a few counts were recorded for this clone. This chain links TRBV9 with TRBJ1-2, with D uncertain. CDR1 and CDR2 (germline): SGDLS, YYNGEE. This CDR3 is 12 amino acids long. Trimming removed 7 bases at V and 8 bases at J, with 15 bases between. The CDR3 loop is CASGVTDEGYTF. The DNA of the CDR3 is TGTGCCAGCGGGGTGACGGACGAGGGCTACACCTTC.

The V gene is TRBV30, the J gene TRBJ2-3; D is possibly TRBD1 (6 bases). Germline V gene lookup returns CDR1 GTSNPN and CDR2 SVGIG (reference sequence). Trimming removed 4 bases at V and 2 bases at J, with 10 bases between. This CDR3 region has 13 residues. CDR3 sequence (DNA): TGTGCCTGGACACAGGGAAACACAGATACGCAGTATTTT. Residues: CAWTQGNTDTQYF.

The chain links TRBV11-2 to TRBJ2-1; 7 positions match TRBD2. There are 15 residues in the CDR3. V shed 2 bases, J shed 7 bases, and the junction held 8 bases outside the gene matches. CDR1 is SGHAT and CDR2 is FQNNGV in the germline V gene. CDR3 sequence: CASSLMRGLLNEQFF. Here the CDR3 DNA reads TGTGCCAGCAGCTTAATGCGGGGGTTGTTGAATGAGCAGTTCTTC. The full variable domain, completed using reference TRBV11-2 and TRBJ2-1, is EAGVAQSPRYKIIEKRQSVAFWCNPISGHATLYWYQQILGQGPKLLIQFQNNGVVDDSQLPKDRFSAERLKGVDSTLKIQPAKLEDSAVYLCASSLMRGLLNEQFFGPGTRLTVL.

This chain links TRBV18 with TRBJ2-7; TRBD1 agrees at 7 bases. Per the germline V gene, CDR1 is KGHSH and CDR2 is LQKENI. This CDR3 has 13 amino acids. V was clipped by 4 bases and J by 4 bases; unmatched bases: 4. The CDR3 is CASSLGQVYEQYF. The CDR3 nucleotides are TGTGCCAGCTCACTAGGACAGGTTTACGAGCAGTACTTC. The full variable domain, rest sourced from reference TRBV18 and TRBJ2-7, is NAGVMQNPRHLVRRRGQEARLRCSPMKGHSHVYWYRQLPEEGLKFMVYLQKENIIDESGMPKERFSAEFPKEGPSILRIQQVVRGDSAAYFCASSLGQVYEQYFGPGTRLTVT.

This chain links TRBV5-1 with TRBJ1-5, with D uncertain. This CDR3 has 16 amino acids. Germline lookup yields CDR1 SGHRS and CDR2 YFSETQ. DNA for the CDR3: TGCGCACCTGATCCCCGGAACGCAGGCACTAATCAGCCCCAGCATTTT. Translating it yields CAPDPRNAGTNQPQHF.

The CDR3 DNA is TGTGCCAGCAGTGCCAGACAGGGCAATCAGCCCCAGCATTTT. Its translation: CASSARQGNQPQHF. V and J are TRBV6-4 and TRBJ1-5, with D perhaps TRBD1 (6 bases). The germline V gene has CDR1 MRHNA and CDR2 SNTAGT. V was cut by 4 bases and J by 2 bases, with 9 bases left in between. This CDR3 contains 14 residues.

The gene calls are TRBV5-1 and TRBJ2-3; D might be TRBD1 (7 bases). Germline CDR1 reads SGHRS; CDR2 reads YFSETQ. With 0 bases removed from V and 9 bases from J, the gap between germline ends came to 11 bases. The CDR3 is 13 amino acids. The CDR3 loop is CASSLAGGGTQYF. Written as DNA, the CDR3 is TGCGCCAGCAGCTTGGCCGGAGGGGGCACGCAGTATTTT.

CDR3 DNA sequence: TGCGCCAGCAGCCCGTCTAGCGGGCTCGGGGGGACCCAGTACTTC. Protein sequence: CASSPSSGLGGTQYF. V gene TRBV5-1 combines with J gene TRBJ2-5; 8 bases match TRBD2. Germline V gene sequence: CDR1 SGHRS, CDR2 YFSETQ. Trimming at V came to 4 bases and at J to 7 bases, leaving 12 bases not matched to a gene. The CDR3 has 15 residues.

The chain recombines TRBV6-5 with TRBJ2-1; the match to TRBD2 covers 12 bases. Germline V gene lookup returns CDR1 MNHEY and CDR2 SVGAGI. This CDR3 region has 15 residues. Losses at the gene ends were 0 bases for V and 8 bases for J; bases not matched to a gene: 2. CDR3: CASSYSASGRDEQFF. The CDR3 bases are TGTGCCAGCAGTTACTCGGCTAGCGGGAGGGATGAGCAGTTCTTC.

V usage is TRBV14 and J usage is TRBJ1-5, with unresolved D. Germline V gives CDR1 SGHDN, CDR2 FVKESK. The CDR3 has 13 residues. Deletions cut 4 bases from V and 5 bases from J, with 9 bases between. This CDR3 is CASSLGPYQPQHF. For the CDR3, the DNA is TGTGCCAGCAGCCTCGGACCCTATCAGCCCCAGCATTTT.

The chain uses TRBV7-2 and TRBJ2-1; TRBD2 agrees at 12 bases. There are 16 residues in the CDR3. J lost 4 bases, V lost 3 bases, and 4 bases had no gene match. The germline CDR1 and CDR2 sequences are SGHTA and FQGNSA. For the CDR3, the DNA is TGTGCCAGCAGCTTCCGGACTAGCGGGAATTACAATGAGCAGTTCTTC. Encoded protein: CASSFRTSGNYNEQFF.

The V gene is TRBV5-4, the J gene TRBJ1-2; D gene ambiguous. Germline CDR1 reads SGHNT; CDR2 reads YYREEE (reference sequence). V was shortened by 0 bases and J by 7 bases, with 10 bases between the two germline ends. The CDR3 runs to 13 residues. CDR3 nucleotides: TGTGCCAGCAGCTTGGCCGGCGGGATTGGCTACACCTTC. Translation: CASSLAGGIGYTF. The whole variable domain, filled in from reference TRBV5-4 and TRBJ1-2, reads ETGVTQSPTHLIKTRGQQVTLRCSSQSGHNTVSWYQQALGQGPQFIFQYYREEENGRGNFPPRFSGLQFPNYSSELNVNALELDDSALYLCASSLAGGIGYTFGSGTRLTVV.

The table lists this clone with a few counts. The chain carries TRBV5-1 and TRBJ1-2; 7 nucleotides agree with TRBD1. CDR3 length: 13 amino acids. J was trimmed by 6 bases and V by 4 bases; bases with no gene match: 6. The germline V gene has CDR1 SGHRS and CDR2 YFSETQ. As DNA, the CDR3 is TGCGCCAGCAGCCCGACAGGGTTGGATGGCTACACCTTC. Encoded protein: CASSPTGLDGYTF.

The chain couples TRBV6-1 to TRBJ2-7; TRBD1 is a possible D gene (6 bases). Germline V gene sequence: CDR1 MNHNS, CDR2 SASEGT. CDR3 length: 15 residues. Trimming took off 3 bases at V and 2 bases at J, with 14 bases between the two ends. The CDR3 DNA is TGTGCCAGCAGTGAGGTAGGGACATCACCCTACGAGCAGTACTTC. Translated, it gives CASSEVGTSPYEQYF.

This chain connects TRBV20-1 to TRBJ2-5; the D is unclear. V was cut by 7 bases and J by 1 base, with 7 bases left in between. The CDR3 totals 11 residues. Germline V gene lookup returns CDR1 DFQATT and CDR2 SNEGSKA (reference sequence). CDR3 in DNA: TGCAGTGAATCCCTCCAAGAGACCCAGTACTTC. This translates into CSESLQETQYF.

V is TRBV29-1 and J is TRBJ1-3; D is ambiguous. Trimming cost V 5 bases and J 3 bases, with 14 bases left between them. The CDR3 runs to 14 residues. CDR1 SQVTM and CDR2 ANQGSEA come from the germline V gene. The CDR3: CSVLSGGHGNTIYF. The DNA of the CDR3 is TGCAGCGTTTTGAGCGGCGGGCATGGAAACACCATATATTTT.

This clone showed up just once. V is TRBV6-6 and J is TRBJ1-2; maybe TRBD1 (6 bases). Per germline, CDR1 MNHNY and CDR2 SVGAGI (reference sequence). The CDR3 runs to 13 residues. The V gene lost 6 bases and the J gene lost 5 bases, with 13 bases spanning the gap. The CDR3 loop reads CASSLDSVYGYTF. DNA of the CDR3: TGTGCCAGCAGCCTGGACAGCGTGTATGGCTACACCTTC.

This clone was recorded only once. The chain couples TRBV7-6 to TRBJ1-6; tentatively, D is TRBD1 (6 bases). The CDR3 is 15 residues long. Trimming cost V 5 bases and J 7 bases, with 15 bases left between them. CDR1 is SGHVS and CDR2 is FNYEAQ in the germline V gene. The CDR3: CASSIQQGGNSPLHF. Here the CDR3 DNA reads TGTGCCAGCAGCATTCAACAGGGTGGCAATTCACCCCTCCACTTT.

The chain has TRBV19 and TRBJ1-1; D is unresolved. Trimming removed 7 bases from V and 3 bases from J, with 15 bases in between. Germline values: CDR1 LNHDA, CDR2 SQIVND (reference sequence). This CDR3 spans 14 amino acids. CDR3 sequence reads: CASTKTGSYTEAFF. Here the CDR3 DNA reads TGTGCCAGTACCAAGACGGGCAGCTACACTGAAGCTTTCTTT.

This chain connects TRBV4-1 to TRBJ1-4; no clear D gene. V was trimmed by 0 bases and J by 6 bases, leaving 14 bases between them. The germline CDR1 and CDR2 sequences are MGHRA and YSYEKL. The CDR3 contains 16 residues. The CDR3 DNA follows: TGCGCCAGCAGCCAAGATCAAGAATTAAGGGATGAAAAACTGTTTTTT. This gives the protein CASSQDQELRDEKLFF.

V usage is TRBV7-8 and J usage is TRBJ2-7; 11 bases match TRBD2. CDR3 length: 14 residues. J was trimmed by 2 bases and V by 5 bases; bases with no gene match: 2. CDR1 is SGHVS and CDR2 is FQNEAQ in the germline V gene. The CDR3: CASSPTSGTYEQYF. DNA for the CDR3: TGTGCCAGCAGCCCGACTAGCGGGACCTACGAGCAGTACTTC.

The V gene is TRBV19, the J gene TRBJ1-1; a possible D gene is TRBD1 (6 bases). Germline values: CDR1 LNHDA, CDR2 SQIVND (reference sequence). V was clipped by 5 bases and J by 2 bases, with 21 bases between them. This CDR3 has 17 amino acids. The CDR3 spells CASSRIPTGTSNTEAFF. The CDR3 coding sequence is TGTGCCAGTAGTCGAATACCGACCGGGACAAGTAACACTGAAGCTTTCTTT. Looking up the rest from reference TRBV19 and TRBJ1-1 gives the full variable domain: DGGITQSPKYLFRKEGQNVTLSCEQNLNHDAMYWYRQDPGQGLRLIYYSQIVNDFQKGDIAEGYSVSREKKESFPLTVTSAQKNPTAFYLCASSRIPTGTSNTEAFFGQGTRLTVV.

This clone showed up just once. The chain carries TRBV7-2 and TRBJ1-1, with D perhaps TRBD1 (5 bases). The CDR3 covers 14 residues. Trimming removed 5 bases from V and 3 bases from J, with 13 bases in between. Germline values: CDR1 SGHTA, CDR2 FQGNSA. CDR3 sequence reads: CASSRQGPHTEAFF. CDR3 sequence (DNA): TGTGCCAGCAGCCGCCAGGGCCCGCACACTGAAGCTTTCTTT.

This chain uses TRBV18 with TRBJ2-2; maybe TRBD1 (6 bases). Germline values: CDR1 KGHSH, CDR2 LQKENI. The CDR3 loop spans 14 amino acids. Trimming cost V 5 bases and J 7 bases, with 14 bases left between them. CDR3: CASSAPTGHGELFF. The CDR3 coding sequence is TGTGCCAGCTCAGCCCCCACAGGGCACGGGGAGCTGTTTTTT.

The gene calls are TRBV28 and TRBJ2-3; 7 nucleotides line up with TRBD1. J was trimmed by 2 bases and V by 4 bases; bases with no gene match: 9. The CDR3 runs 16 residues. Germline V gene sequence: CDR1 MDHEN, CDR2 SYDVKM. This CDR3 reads CASSSPRQGLTDTQYF. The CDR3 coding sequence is TGTGCCAGCAGTTCTCCTCGACAGGGCCTCACAGATACGCAGTATTTT. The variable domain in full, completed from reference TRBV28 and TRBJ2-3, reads DVKVTQSSRYLVKRTGEKVFLECVQDMDHENMFWYRQDPGLGLRLIYFSYDVKMKEKGDIPEGYSVSREKKERFSLILESASTNQTSMYLCASSSPRQGLTDTQYFGPGTRLTVL.

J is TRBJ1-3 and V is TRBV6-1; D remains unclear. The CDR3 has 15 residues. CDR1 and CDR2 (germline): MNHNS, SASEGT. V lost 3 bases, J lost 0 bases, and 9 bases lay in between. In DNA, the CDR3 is TGTGCCAGCAGTGAGGTCGGTAGCTCTGGAAACACCATATATTTT. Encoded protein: CASSEVGSSGNTIYF.

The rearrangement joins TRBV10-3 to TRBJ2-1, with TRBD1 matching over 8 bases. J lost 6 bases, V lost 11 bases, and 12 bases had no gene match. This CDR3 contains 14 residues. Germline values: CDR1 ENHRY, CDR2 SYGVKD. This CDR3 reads CASGRTGLGNEQFF. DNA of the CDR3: TGTGCCTCAGGACGGACAGGGCTAGGCAATGAGCAGTTCTTC.

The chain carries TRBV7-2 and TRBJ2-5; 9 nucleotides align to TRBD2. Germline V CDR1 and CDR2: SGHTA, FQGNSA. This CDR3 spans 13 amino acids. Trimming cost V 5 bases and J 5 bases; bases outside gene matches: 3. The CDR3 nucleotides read TGTGCCAGCAGCAAAGCGGGGGGTGAGACCCAGTACTTC. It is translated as CASSKAGGETQYF.

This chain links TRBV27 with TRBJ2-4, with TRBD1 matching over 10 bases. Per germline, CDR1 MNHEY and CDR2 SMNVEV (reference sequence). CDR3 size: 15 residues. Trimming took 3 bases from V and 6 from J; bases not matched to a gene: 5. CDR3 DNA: TGTGCCAGCAGTTTTTTCCGGGACAGGGGAAACATTCAGTACTTC. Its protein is CASSFFRDRGNIQYF.